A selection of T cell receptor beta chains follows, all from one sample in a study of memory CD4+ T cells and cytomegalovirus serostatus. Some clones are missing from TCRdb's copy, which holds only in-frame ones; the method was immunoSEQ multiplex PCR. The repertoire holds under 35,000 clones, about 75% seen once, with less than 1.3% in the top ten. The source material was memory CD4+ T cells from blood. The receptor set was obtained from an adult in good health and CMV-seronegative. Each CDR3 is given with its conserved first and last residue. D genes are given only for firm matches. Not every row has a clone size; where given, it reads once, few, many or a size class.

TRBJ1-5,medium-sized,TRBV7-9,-,CASSGDTDGSQPQHF,TGTGCCAGCAGCGGAGACACGGACGGTAGTCAGCCCCAGCATTTT
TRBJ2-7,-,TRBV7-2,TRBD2,CASSLAPPGLAGYEQYF,TGTGCCAGCAGCTTAGCGCCTCCGGGACTAGCGGGGTACGAGCAGTACTTC
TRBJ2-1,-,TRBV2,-,CASSERGGSYNEQFF,TGTGCCAGCAGTGAAAGGGGCGGCTCCTACAATGAGCAGTTCTTC
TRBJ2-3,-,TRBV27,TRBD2,CASSLSKSGGRTDTQYF,TGTGCCAGCAGTTTATCGAAAAGCGGGGGTCGCACAGATACGCAGTATTTT
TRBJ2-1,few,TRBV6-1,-,CASTLGTRDHEQFF,TGTGCCAGCACCCTGGGGACCCGGGACCATGAGCAGTTCTTC
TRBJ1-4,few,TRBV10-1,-,CASSGQPPNEKLFF,TGCGCCAGCAGTGGTCAACCCCCAAATGAAAAACTGTTTTTT
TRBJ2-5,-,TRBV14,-,CASSPTQGRTETQYF,TGTGCCAGCAGCCCAACCCAAGGACGGACAGAGACCCAGTACTTC
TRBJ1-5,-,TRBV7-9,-,CARLAAGAKLQPQHF,TGTGCCAGATTAGCTGCGGGGGCGAAATTGCAGCCCCAGCATTTT
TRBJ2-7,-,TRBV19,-,CASSESEGRRVSEQYF,TGTGCCAGTAGTGAGAGTGAGGGTCGGAGGGTATCCGAGCAGTACTTC
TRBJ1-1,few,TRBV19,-,CASIRPGGDTEAFF,TGTGCCAGTATTCGGCCGGGTGGGGACACTGAAGCTTTCTTT
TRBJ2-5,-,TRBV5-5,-,CASRSEAGETQYF,TGTGCCAGCAGGTCCGAGGCAGGGGAGACCCAGTACTTC
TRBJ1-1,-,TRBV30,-,CAWSGPVEAFF,TGTGCCTGGAGCGGCCCAGTCGAGGCTTTCTTT
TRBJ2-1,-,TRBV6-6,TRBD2,CASSYGGTRVYNEQFF,TGTGCCAGCTCCTACGGCGGGACTAGAGTTTACAATGAGCAGTTCTTC
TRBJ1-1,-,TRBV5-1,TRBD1,CASSPAGGSVNTEAFF,TGCGCCAGCAGCCCGGCAGGGGGGTCGGTGAACACTGAAGCTTTCTTT
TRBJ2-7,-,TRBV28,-,CASSSHRRGSSYEQYF,TGTGCCAGCAGTTCGCACCGACGGGGGAGTAGCTACGAGCAGTACTTC
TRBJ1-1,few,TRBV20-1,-,CSRGHGTEAFF,TGCAGCCGAGGACATGGCACTGAAGCTTTCTTT
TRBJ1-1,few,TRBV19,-,CASSNVRNTEAFF,TGTGCCAGTAGTAATGTTAGGAACACTGAAGCTTTCTTT
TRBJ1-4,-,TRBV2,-,CASKGGHGNEKLFF,TGTGCCAGCAAGGGGGGGCATGGTAATGAAAAACTGTTTTTT
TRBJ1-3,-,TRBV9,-,CASSVDNNWSGNTIYF,TGTGCCAGCAGCGTAGATAACAACTGGTCTGGAAACACCATATATTTT
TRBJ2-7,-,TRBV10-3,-,CAIRNYSAYEQYF,TGTGCCATCAGGAATTATAGCGCTTACGAGCAGTACTTC
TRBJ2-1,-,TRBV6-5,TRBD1,CASSGQGLSYNEQFF,TGTGCCAGCAGTGGACAGGGTCTGAGTTACAATGAGCAGTTCTTC
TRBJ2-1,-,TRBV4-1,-,CASSQTGLRTLGGNEQFF,TGCGCCAGCAGCCAAACGGGACTCCGTACCCTGGGAGGCAATGAGCAGTTCTTC
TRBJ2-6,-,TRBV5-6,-,CASRAVTGANVLTF,TGTGCCAGCAGAGCCGTAACTGGGGCCAACGTCCTGACTTTC
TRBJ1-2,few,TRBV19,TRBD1,CASSRTGYGYTF,TGTGCCAGTAGTAGGACAGGGTATGGCTACACCTTC
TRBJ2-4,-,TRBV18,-,CASSPKSGAGVNIQYF,TGTGCCAGCTCACCGAAATCTGGCGCCGGGGTAAACATTCAGTACTTC
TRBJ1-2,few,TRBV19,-,CASSAAPRGMHYGYTF,TGTGCCAGTAGTGCCGCTCCTCGGGGGATGCACTATGGCTACACCTTC
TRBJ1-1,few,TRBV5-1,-,CASSLGLRNTEAFF,TGCGCCAGCAGCTTGGGCTTGAGGAACACTGAAGCTTTCTTT
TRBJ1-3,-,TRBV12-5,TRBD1,CASGLGQGALGNTIYF,TGTGCTAGTGGTTTGGGACAGGGGGCTCTTGGAAACACCATATATTTT
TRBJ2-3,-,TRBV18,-,CASSPGVGITDTQYF,TGTGCCAGCTCACCAGGCGTCGGAATCACAGATACGCAGTATTTT
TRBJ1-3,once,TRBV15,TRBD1,CATSKDRGNTIYF,TGTGCCACCAGCAAGGACAGGGGAAACACCATATATTTT
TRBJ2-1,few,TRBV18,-,CASSPPGQQFF,TGTGCCAGCTCACCGCCGGGACAGCAGTTCTTC
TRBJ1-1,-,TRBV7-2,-,CASSLKGPGGGTEAFF,TGTGCCAGCAGCTTAAAAGGGCCCGGGGGTGGCACTGAAGCTTTCTTT
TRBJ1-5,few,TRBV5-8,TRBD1,CASSLGTGDQPQHF,TGTGCCAGCAGCTTGGGGACAGGGGATCAGCCCCAGCATTTT
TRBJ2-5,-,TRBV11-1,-,CASSLDLKVVETQYF,TGTGCCAGCAGCTTAGACTTAAAGGTTGTGGAGACCCAGTACTTC
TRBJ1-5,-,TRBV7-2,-,CASSPSGGVSSGPQHF,TGTGCCAGCAGCCCCTCAGGAGGCGTCAGTTCGGGGCCCCAGCATTTT
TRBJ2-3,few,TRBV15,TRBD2,CATSVPGTSGSTDTQYF,TGTGCCACCAGCGTACCCGGGACTAGCGGAAGCACAGATACGCAGTATTTT
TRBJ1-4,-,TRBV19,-,CASKDSPGDEKLFF,TGTGCCAGTAAGGATTCCCCAGGGGATGAAAAACTGTTTTTT
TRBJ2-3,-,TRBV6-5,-,CASSLRAWDTDTQYF,TGTGCCAGCAGTCTGAGGGCCTGGGACACAGATACGCAGTATTTT
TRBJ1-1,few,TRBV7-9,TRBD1,CASSPGGMNTEAFF,TGTGCCAGCAGCCCAGGGGGCATGAACACTGAAGCTTTCTTT
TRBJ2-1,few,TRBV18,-,CASSPPISSYNEQFF,TGTGCCAGCTCACCACCGATCAGCTCCTACAATGAGCAGTTCTTC
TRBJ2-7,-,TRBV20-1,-,CSAQESYEQYF,TGCAGTGCTCAGGAGTCATACGAGCAGTACTTC
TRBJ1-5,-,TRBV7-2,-,CASSSQGIGQPQHF,TGTGCCAGCAGCTCTCAGGGGATCGGTCAGCCCCAGCATTTT
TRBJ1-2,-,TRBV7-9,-,CASSPDNPLGGYTF,TGTGCCAGCAGCCCCGACAACCCCCTCGGTGGCTACACCTTC
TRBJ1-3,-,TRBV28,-,CASSFRVGTIYF,TGTGCCAGCAGTTTCAGAGTGGGCACCATATATTTT
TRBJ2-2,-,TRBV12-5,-,CASGQGTGELFF,TGTGCTAGTGGGCAGGGTACCGGGGAGCTGTTTTTT
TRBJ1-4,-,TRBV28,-,CASTTGTREKLFF,TGTGCCAGCACGACCGGGACACGTGAAAAACTGTTTTTT
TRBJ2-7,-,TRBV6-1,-,CASSDLSGKEQYF,TGTGCCAGCAGTGACCTTTCGGGGAAAGAGCAGTACTTC